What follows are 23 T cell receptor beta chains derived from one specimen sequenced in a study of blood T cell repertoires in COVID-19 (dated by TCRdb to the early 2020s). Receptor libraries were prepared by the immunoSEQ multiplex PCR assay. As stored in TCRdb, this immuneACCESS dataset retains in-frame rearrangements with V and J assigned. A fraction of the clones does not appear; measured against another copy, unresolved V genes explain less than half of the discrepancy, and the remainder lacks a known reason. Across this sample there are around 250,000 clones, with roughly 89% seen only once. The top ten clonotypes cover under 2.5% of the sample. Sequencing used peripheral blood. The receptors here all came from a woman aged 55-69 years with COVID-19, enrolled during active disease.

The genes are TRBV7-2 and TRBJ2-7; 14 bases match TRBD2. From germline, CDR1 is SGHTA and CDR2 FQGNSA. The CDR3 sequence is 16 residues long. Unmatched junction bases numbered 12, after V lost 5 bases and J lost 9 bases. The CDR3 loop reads CASSLRRLAGGPGQYF. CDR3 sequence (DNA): TGTGCCAGCAGCCTCCGGCGACTAGCGGGGGGGCCTGGGCAGTACTTC. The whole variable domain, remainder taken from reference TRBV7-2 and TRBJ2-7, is GAGVSQSPSNKVTEKGKDVELRCDPISGHTALYWYRQSLGQGLEFLIYFQGNSAPDKSGLPSDRFSAERTGGSVSTLTIQRTQQEDSAVYLCASSLRRLAGGPGQYFGPGTRLTVT.

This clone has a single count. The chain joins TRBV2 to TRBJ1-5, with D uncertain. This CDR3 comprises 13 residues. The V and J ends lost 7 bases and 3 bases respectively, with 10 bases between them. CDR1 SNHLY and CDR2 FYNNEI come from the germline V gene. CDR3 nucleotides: TGTGCCAGCACCTCAGAATACAATCAGCCCCAGCATTTT. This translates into CASTSEYNQPQHF.

The chain's CDR3 is CASSYRTTGDKAEAFF. The CDR3 bases are TGTGCCAGCAGTTACCGGACGACAGGGGACAAGGCTGAAGCTTTCTTT. The V and J genes are TRBV6-6 and TRBJ1-1, with TRBD1 identical over 8 bases. Trimming took 2 bases from V and 6 from J; bases not matched to a gene: 11. Germline CDR1 reads MNHNY; CDR2 reads SVGAGI (reference sequence). This CDR3 region has 16 residues.

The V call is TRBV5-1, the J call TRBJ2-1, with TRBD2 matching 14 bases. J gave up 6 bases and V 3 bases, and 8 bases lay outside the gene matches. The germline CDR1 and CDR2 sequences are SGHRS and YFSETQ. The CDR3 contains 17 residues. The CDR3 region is CASSSEGLAGVVNEQFF. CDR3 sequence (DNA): TGCGCCAGCAGCTCAGAGGGACTAGCGGGGGTTGTCAATGAGCAGTTCTTC.

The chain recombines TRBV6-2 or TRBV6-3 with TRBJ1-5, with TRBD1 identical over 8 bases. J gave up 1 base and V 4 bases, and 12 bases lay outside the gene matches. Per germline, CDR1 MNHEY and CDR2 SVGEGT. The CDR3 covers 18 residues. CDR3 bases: TGTGCCAGCAGTTCGGGGACAGGCGTACAGGGGAGCAATCAGCCCCAGCATTTT. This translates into CASSSGTGVQGSNQPQHF.

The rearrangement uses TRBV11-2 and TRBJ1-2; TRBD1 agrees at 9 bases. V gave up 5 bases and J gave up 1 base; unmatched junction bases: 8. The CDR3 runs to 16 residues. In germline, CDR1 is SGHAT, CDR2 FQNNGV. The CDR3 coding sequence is TGTGCCAGCAGCCTAGGGACAGGGAGGGTTAACTATGGCTACACCTTC. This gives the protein CASSLGTGRVNYGYTF.

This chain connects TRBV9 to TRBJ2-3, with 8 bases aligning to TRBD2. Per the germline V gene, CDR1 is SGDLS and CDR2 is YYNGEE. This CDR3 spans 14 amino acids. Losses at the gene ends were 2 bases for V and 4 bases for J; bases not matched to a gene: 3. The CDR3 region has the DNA TGTGCCAGCAGCGTGGGACTAGGGGCAGATACGCAGTATTTT. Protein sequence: CASSVGLGADTQYF.

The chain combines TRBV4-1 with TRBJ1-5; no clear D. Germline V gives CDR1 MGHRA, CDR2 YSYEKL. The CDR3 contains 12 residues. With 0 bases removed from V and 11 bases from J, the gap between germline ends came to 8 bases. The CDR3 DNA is TGCGCCAGCAGCCAAGATGGTTCGGCCCAGCATTTT. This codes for CASSQDGSAQHF.

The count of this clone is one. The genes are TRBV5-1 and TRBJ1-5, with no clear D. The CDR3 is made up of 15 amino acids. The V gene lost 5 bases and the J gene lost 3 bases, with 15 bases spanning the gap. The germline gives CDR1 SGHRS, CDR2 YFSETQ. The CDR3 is CASRPLTPYNQPQHF. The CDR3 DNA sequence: TGCGCCAGCAGGCCCCTGACACCCTACAATCAGCCCCAGCATTTT. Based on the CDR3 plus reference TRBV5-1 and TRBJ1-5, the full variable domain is KAGVTQTPRYLIKTRGQQVTLSCSPISGHRSVSWYQQTPGQGLQFLFEYFSETQRNKGNFPGRFSGRQFSNSRSEMNVSTLELGDSALYLCASRPLTPYNQPQHFGDGTRLSIL.

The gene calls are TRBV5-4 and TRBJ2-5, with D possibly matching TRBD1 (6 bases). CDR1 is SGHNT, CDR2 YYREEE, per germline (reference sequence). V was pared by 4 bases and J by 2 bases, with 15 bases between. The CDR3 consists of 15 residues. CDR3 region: CASSRQGLLQETQYF. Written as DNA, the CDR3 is TGTGCCAGCAGCCGCCAGGGGCTGCTACAAGAGACCCAGTACTTC.

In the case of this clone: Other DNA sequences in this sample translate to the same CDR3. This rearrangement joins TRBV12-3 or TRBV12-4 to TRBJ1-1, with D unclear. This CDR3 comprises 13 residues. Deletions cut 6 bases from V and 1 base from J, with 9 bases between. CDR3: CASSPTGNTEAFF. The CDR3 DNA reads TGTGCCAGCAGCCCCACGGGGAACACTGAAGCTTTCTTT.

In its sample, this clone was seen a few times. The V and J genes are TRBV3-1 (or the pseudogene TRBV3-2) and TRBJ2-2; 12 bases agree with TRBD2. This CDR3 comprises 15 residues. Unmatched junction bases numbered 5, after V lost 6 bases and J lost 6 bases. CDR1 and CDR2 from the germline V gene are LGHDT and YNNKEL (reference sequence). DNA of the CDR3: TGTGCCAGCAGTCCCACTAGCGGGGGGTCCGGGGAGCTGTTTTTT. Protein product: CASSPTSGGSGELFF.

The DNA of the CDR3 is TGTGCCTCCAAGGCCAGGGACACTGAAGCTTTCTTT. This gives the protein CASKARDTEAFF. This chain uses TRBV10-3 with TRBJ1-1; weak D call: TRBD1 (5 bases). The ends were cut back, 11 bases at V and 3 bases at J, with 13 bases in the middle. Germline V CDR1 and CDR2: ENHRY, SYGVKD. The CDR3 spans 12 residues.

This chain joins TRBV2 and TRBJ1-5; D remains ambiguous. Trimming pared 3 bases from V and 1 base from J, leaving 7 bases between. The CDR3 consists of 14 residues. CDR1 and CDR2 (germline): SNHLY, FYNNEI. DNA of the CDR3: TGTGCCAGCAGTGAGGGTAGCAGCAATCAGCCCCAGCATTTT. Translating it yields CASSEGSSNQPQHF.

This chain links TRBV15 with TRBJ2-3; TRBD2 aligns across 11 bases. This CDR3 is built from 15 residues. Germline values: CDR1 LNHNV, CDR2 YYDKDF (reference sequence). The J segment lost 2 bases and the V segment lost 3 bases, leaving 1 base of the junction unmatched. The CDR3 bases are TGTGCCACCAGCAGGGGACTAGCGGACACAGATACGCAGTATTTT. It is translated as CATSRGLADTDTQYF. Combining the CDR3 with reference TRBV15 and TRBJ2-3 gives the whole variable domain DAMVIQNPRYQVTQFGKPVTLSCSQTLNHNVMYWYQQKSSQAPKLLFHYYDKDFNNEADTPDNFQSRRPNTSFCFLDIRSPGLGDTAMYLCATSRGLADTDTQYFGPGTRLTVL.

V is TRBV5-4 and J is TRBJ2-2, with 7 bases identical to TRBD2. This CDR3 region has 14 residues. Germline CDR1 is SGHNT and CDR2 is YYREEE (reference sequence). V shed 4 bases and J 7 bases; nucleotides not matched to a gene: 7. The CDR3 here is CASSPPWGGGELFF. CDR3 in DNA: TGTGCCAGCAGCCCTCCGTGGGGGGGCGGGGAGCTGTTTTTT.

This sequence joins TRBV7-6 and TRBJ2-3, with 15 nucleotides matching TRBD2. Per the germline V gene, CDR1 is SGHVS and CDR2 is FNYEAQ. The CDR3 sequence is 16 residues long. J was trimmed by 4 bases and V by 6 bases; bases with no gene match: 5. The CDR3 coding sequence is TGTGCCAGCAGAGCGGGGACTAGCGGGGGGTCAGATACGCAGTATTTT. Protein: CASRAGTSGGSDTQYF.

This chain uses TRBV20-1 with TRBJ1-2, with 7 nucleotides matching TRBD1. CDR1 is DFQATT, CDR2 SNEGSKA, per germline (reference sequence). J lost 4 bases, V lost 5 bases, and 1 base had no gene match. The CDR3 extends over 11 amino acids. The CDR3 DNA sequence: TGCAGTGCTGGACAGGTCTATGGCTACACCTTC. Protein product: CSAGQVYGYTF.

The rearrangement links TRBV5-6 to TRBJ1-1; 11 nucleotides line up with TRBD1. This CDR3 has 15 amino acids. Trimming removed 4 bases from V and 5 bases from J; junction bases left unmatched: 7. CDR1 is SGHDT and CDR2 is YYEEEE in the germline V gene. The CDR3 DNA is TGTGCCAGCAGCAGCGGACAGGGGGCAGGAACTGAAGCTTTCTTT. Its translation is CASSSGQGAGTEAFF.

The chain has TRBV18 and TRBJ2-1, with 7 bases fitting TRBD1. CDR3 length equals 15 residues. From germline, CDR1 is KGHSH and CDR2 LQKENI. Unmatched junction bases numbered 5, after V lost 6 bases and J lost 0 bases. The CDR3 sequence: CASSDRVSSYNEQFF. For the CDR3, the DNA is TGTGCCAGCTCCGACAGGGTTAGCTCCTACAATGAGCAGTTCTTC.

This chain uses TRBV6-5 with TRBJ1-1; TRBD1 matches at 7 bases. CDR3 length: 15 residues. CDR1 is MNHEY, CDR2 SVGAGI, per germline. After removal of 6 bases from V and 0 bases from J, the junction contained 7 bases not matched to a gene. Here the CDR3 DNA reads TGTGCCAGCAGCCTAGGACAGGCCATGAACACTGAAGCTTTCTTT. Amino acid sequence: CASSLGQAMNTEAFF.

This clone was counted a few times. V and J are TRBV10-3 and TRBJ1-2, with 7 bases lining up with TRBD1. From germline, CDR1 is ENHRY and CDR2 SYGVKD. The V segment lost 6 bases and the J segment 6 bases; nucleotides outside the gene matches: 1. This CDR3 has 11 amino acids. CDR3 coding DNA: TGTGCCATCAGCCAGGGGGATGGCTACACCTTC. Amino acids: CAISQGDGYTF.

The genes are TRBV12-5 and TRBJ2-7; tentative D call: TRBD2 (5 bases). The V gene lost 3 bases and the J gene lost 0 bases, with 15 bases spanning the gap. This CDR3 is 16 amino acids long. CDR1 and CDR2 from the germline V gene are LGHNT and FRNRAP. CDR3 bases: TGTGCTAGTGGTTTTTCGGGAAGAGGGAACTCCTACGAGCAGTACTTC. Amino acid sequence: CASGFSGRGNSYEQYF.